This TCR beta chain appears in the sequencing data of a study of OX40 agonist ivuxolimab in advanced cancers. TCRdb's copy holds only in-frame clones and misses some; the assay was immunoSEQ multiplex PCR. The repertoire holds more than 60,000 clones, with 90% as singletons. The V gene lost 1 base and the J gene lost 1 base, with 13 bases spanning the gap. Germline CDR1 and CDR2: LNHDA and SQIVND (reference sequence). CDR3 length: 16 residues. Peripheral blood came from all dose cohorts at three timepoints. This receptor was identified in an adult with an advanced solid tumor such as melanoma, head and neck, liver or kidney cancer. The specimen was CD4+ or CD8+ T cells sorted from blood, collected in a trial of the OX40 agonist ivuxolimab. The chain is built from TRBV19 and TRBJ1-1, with D perhaps matching TRBD1 (5 bases). Here the CDR3 reads CASSIVGRDPNTEAFF. The CDR3 region has the DNA TGTGCCAGTAGTATAGTCGGCAGGGACCCGAACACTGAAGCTTTCTTT.